The present T cell receptor beta chain was sequenced within a study of blood T cells in healthy people across ages. The second PCR ran about 6 to 12 cycles with a sample-barcoded 5' primer and J-beta primers. TCRdb independently ran MiXCR on the 5' RACE reads; one entry per CDR3 protein. The sample gives around 1,000,000 distinct CDR3 sequences, under 30% of which show up once; less than 0.75% is in the top ten. CDR3 length equals 13 residues. The V end lost 6 bases, the J end lost 0 bases, and 11 bases lay between the germline ends. Germline V gene sequence: CDR1 SQVTM, CDR2 ANQGSEA. The same specimen was also included in a second study, on T cells of mothers and their children.

The clonotype was recovered from a girl between 2 and 10 years old in good health. The chain recombines TRBV29-1 with TRBJ2-5, with D perhaps matching TRBD1 (6 bases). The sequencing input was blood. This chain's CDR3 is CSVLQGYQETQYF. The CDR3 DNA reads as TGCAGCGTCCTACAGGGCTACCAAGAGACCCAGTACTTC.